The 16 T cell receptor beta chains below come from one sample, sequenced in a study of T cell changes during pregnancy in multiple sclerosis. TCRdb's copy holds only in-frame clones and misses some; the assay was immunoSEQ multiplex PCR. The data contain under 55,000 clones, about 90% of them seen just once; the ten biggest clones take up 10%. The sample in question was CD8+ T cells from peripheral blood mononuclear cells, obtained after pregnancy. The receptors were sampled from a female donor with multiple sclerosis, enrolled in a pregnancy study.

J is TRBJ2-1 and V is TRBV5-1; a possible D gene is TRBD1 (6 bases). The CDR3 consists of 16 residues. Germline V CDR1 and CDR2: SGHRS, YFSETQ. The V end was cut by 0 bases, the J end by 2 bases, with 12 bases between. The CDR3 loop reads CASSLEARGPYNEQFF. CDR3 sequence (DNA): TGCGCCAGCAGCTTGGAGGCCAGGGGCCCCTACAATGAGCAGTTCTTC.

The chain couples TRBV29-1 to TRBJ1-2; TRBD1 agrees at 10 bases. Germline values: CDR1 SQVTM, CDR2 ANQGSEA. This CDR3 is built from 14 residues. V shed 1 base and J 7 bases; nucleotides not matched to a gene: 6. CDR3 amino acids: CSVEGLDRGGGYTF. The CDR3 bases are TGCAGCGTTGAAGGTTTGGACAGGGGGGGTGGCTACACCTTC.

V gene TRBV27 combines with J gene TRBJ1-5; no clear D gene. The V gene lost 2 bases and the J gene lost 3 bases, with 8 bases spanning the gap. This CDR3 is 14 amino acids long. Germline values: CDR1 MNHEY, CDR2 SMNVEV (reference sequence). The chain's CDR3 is CASSLAQTNQPQHF. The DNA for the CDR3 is TGTGCCAGCAGTTTAGCACAGACCAATCAGCCCCAGCATTTT.

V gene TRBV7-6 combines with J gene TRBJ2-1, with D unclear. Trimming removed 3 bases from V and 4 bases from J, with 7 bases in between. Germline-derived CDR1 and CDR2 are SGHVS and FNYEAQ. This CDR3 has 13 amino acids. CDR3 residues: CASSLSTYNEQFF. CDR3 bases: TGTGCCAGCAGCTTGTCTACTTACAATGAGCAGTTCTTC.

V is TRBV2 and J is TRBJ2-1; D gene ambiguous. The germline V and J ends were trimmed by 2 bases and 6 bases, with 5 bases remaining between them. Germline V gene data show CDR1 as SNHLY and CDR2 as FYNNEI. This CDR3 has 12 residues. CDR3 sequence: CASSERSNEQFF. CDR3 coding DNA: TGTGCCAGCAGTGAAAGGAGCAATGAGCAGTTCTTC.

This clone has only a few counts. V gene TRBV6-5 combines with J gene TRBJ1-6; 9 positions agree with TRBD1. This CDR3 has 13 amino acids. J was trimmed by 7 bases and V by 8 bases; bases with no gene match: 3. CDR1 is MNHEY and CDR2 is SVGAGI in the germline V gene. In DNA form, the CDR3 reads TGTGCCAGCGGACAGGGGACGAATTCACCCCTCCACTTT. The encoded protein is CASGQGTNSPLHF.

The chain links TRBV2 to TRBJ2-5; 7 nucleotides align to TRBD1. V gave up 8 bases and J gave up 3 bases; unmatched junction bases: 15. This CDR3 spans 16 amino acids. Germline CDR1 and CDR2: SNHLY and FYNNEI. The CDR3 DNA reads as TGTGCCAGCTATGGTACCGCGACAGGGCCCGAAGAGACCCAGTACTTC. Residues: CASYGTATGPEETQYF.

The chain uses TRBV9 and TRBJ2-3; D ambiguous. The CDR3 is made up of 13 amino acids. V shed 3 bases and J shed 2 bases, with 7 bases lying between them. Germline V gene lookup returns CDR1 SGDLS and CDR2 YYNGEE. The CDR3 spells CASSALSTDTQYF. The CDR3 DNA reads TGTGCCAGCAGCGCATTGTCCACAGATACGCAGTATTTT.

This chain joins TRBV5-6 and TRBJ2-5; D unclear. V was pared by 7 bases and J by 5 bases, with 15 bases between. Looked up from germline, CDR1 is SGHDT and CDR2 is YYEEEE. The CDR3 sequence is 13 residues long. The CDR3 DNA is TGTGCCAGCGCAAGTGGTTCCGGGGAGACCCAGTACTTC. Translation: CASASGSGETQYF.

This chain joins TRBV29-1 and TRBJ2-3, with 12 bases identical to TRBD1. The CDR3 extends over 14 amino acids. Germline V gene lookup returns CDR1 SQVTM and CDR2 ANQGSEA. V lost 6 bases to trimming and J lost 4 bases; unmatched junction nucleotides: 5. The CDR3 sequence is CSVGGQGAPDTQYF. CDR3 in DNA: TGCAGCGTCGGGGGACAGGGGGCTCCAGATACGCAGTATTTT.

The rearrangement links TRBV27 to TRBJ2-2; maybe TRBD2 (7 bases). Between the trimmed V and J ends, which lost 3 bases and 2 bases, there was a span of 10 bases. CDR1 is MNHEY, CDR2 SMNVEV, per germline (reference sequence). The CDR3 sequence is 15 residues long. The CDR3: CASSFGGANTGELFF. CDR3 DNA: TGTGCCAGCAGTTTTGGGGGGGCTAACACCGGGGAGCTGTTTTTT.

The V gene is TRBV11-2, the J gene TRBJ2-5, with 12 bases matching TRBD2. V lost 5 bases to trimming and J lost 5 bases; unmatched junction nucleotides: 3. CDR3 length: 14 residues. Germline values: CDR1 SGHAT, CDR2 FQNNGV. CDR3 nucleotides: TGTGCCAGCAGCCTAGCGGGGGGGTCGGAGACCCAGTACTTC. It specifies CASSLAGGSETQYF.

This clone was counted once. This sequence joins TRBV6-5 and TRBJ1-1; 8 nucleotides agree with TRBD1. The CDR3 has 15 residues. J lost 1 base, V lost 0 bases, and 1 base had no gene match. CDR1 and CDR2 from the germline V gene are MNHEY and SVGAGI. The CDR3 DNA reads TGTGCCAGCAGTTACTCGACAGGGGCGAACACTGAAGCTTTCTTT. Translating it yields CASSYSTGANTEAFF.

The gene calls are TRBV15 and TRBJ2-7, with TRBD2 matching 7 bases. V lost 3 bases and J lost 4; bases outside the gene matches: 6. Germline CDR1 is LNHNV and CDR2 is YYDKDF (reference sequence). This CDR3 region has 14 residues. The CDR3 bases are TGTGCCACCAGCAGTGTGGTGGGGGGGTACGAGCAGTACTTC. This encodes CATSSVVGGYEQYF.

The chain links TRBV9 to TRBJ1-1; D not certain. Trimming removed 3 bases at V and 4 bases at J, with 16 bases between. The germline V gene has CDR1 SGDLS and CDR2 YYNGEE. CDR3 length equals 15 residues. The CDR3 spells CASSATGWVGTEAFF. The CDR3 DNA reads TGTGCCAGCAGCGCGACCGGGTGGGTGGGCACTGAAGCTTTCTTT.

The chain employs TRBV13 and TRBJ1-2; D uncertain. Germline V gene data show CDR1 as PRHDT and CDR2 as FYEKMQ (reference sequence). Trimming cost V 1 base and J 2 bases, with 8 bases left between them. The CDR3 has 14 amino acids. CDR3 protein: CASSLESENYGYTF. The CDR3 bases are TGTGCCAGCAGCTTAGAGTCGGAGAACTATGGCTACACCTTC. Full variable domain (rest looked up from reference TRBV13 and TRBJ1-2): AAGVIQSPRHLIKEKRETATLKCYPIPRHDTVYWYQQGPGQDPQFLISFYEKMQSDKGSIPDRFSAQQFSDYHSELNMSSLELGDSALYFCASSLESENYGYTFGSGTRLTVV.